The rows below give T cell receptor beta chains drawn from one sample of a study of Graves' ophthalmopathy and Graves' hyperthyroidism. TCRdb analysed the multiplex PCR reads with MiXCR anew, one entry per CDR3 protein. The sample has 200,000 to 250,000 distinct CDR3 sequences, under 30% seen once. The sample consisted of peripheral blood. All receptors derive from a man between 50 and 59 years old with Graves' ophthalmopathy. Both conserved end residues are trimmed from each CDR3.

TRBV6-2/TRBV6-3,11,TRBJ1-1,ASSPGGTPEAF
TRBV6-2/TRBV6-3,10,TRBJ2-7,ATRQGIHEQY
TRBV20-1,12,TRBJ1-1,SAGTAWSNTEAF
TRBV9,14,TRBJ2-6,ASSVGPGSGANVLT
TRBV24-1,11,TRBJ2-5,ATRGWDEGTQY
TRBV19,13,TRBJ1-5,ASSAGRTFRQPQH
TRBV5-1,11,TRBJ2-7,ASSSAGGGEQY
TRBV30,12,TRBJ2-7,AWSGGSSSYEQY
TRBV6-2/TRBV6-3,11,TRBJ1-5,ASSYSPRTGWH
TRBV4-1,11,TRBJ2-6,ASSQEGANVLT
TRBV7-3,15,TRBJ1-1,ASSLRGLASYDTEAF
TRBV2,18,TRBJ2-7,ASSGFSANVGWGSLYEQY
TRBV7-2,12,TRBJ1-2,ASSYRDRGYGYT
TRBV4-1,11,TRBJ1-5,ASSLQSDQPQH
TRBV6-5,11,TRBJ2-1,ASSYSESNEQF
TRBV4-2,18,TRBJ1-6,ASSPREDRGRGSYNSPLH
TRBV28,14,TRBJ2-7,ASIRRASGRSYEQY
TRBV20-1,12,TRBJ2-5,SAGGGGHQETQY
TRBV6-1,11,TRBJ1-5,ASNQHSNQPQH
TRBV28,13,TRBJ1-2,ASSPGTGASRSYT
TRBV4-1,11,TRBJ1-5,ASSPTPHQPQH
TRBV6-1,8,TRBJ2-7,ATDTYEQY
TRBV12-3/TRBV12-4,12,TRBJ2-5,ASRGGGPSETQY
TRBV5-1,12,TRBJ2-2,ASSPTGRTGELF
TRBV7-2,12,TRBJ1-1,ASSLDQLNTEAF
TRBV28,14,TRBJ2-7,ASSFLVSSGRYEQY
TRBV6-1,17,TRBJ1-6,ASSESVTSFFSYNSPLH
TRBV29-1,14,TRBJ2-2,SVEWGLAGATGELF
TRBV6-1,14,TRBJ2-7,ASSRYLTGGGYEQY
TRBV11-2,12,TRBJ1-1,ASSLAGLNTEAF
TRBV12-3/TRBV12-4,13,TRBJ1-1,ASSFGQGIGTEAF
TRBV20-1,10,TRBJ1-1,SARDLRTEAF
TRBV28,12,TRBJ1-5,ASATGGAGQPQH
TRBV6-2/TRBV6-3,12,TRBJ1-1,ASTKGGWKAEAF
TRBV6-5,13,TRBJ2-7,ASSLRQGRTDEQY
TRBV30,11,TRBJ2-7,AWSPFGGYEQY
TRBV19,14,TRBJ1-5,ASSIAPGYSNQPQH
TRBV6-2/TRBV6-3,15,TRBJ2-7,ASSYPETSWISYEQY
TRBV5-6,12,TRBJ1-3,ASSLEADGSTIY
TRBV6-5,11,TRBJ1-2,ASSSQGTRGYT
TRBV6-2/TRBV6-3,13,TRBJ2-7,ASSPLGTRSYEQY
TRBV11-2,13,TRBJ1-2,ASRPPGTAYSGYT